This TCR beta chain derives from a study of cytomegalovirus exposure and HLA in healthy donors. At the level of the study: HLA-typed donors were the source of roughly 85 million unique TCRs held in an early data release.

This CDR3 comprises 11 residues. Looked up from germline, CDR1 is SGHDN and CDR2 is FVKESK. The ends were cut back, 3 bases at V and 6 bases at J, with 3 bases in the middle. The PCR employed 60 Vbeta primers together with 13 Jbeta primers. Profiled with immunoSEQ multiplex PCR; TCRdb holds only in-frame clones, not every one. The sample includes 87,000 or so clones, 7.5% to 8.5% of them seen just once. The sequencing sample was made of PBMCs. V usage is TRBV14 and J usage is TRBJ2-1; the D is unclear. This receptor was taken from a man over 45 in good health and CMV-seronegative. The CDR3: CASSHFNEQFF. The CDR3, as DNA: TGTGCCAGCAGCCACTTCAATGAGCAGTTCTTC.